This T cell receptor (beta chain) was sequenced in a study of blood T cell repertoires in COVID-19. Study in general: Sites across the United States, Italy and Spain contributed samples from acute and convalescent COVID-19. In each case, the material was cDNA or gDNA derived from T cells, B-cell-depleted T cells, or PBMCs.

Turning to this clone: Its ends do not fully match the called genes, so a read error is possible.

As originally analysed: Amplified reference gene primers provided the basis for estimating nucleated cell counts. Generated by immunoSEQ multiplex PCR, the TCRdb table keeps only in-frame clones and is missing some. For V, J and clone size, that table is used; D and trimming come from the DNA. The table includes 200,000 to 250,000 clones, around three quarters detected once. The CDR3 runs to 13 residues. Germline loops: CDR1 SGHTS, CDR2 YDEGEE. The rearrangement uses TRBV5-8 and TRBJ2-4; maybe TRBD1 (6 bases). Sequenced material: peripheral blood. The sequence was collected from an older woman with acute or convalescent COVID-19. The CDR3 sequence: CASSLGNRDTHFF. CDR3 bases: TGTGCCAGCAGCTTGGGGAACCGGGACACCCACTTTTTC.